Below are 24 T cell receptor beta chains sequenced from a single sample in a study of early T cells in non-severe SARS-CoV-2 infection (dated by TCRdb to 2020 to 2022). The library was obtained by 5' RACE. Sequencer: NextSeq 500. TCRdb trimmed public reads at Q25 via fastp, called clones via MiXCR and kept in-frame beta chains. Rows are combined by CDR3 protein, so each entry shows the most common genes and DNA. The sample table shows tens of thousands of distinct CDR3 sequences, and less than 15% are seen once. The ten largest clonotypes hold 5.2% of the sample. The sequenced sample was whole blood. The receptors were sampled from an adult who was a healthcare worker with PCR-confirmed SARS-CoV-2 infection or an uninfected control (not recorded which).

At least ten counts were recorded for this clonotype. This chain joins TRBV29-1 and TRBJ2-6; D is ambiguous. Germline lookup yields CDR1 SQVTM and CDR2 ANQGSEA. Trimming removed 3 bases from V and 2 bases from J, with 5 bases in between. CDR3 size: 13 residues. CDR3 nucleotides: TGCAGCGTTGACCCGACTGGGGCCAACGTCCTGACTTTC. Amino acids: CSVDPTGANVLTF.

About this clonotype itself: This may arise from a read error, as a much more abundant clone is one base away. V is TRBV4-3 and J is TRBJ2-7, with 8 positions matching TRBD2. Germline values: CDR1 LGHNA, CDR2 YSLEER. The CDR3 covers 16 residues. The CDR3 protein is CASGQELAVNSYEQYF. The CDR3 DNA follows: TGCGCCAGCGGCCAAGAACTAGCGGTTAACTCCTACGAGCAGTACTTC.

This CDR3 reads CSAAGQGGNQPQHF. As DNA, the CDR3 is TGCAGTGCTGCAGGACAGGGGGGCAATCAGCCCCAGCATTTT. V gene TRBV20-1 combines with J gene TRBJ1-5; 10 bases agree with TRBD1. The germline V gene encodes CDR1 DFQATT and CDR2 SNEGSKA (reference sequence). This CDR3 spans 14 amino acids. Unmatched junction bases numbered 3, after V lost 5 bases and J lost 2 bases.

The rearrangement links TRBV24-1 to TRBJ2-3; perhaps TRBD1 as D (6 bases). V was shortened by 3 bases and J by 0 bases, with 12 bases between the two germline ends. There are 16 residues in the CDR3. Germline V gene sequence: CDR1 KGHDR, CDR2 SFDVKD. This CDR3 is CATSDRTDSSTDTQYF. DNA of the CDR3: TGTGCCACCAGTGATAGGACAGACTCGAGCACAGATACGCAGTATTTT.

This clonotype occurred many times. This chain links TRBV20-1 with TRBJ2-1; the match to TRBD1 covers 9 bases. The germline gives CDR1 DFQATT, CDR2 SNEGSKA (reference sequence). This CDR3 has 14 amino acids. The ends lost 5 bases at V and 3 bases at J; junction bases unmatched: 5. The CDR3 protein is CSAPTGGVYNEQFF. Here the CDR3 DNA reads TGCAGTGCTCCGACAGGGGGAGTCTACAATGAGCAGTTCTTC.

This clonotype was detected many times. The rearrangement uses TRBV9 and TRBJ1-2; D is possibly TRBD1 (6 bases). The CDR3 runs 16 residues. V was shortened by 0 bases and J by 3 bases, with 15 bases between the two germline ends. Per the germline V gene, CDR1 is SGDLS and CDR2 is YYNGEE. The CDR3 region has the DNA TGTGCCAGCAGCGTAGGGGGATTGGACAGACACTATGGCTACACCTTC. This encodes CASSVGGLDRHYGYTF. The full variable domain, rest sourced from reference TRBV9 and TRBJ1-2, is DSGVTQTPKHLITATGQRVTLRCSPRSGDLSVYWYQQSLDQGLQFLIQYYNGEERAKGNILERFSAQQFPDLHSELNLSSLELGDSALYFCASSVGGLDRHYGYTFGSGTRLTVV.

The chain has TRBV29-1 and TRBJ1-1; no definite D call. V was trimmed by 2 bases and J by 5 bases, leaving 6 bases between them. Germline V gene lookup returns CDR1 SQVTM and CDR2 ANQGSEA. This CDR3 spans 11 amino acids. The CDR3 region is CSVESQTEAFF. The CDR3 DNA sequence: TGCAGCGTTGAATCTCAGACTGAAGCTTTCTTT.

The chain couples TRBV12-3 or TRBV12-4 to TRBJ2-5; D remains ambiguous. V lost 2 bases and J lost 3, with 7 bases in between. This CDR3 contains 13 residues. DNA for the CDR3: TGTGCCAGCAGTTTAACCGTAGAAGAGACCCAGTACTTC. This encodes CASSLTVEETQYF.

This clonotype was picked up many times. J is TRBJ2-4 and V is TRBV12-3 or TRBV12-4; 14 bases are shared with TRBD2. V lost 6 bases, J lost 3 bases, and 4 bases stayed unmatched. CDR3 size: 16 residues. The CDR3: CASSLGLAGGKNIQYF. For the CDR3, the DNA is TGTGCCAGCAGCCTCGGACTAGCGGGGGGCAAAAACATTCAGTACTTC.

This clonotype was counted between two and nine times. The rearrangement uses TRBV12-3 or TRBV12-4 and TRBJ1-6, with D unresolved. This CDR3 comprises 14 residues. V was pared by 5 bases and J by 10 bases, with 15 bases between. CDR3 nucleotide sequence: TGTGCCAGCAGTAGGGTCGCCCGTGGCTCACCCCTCCACTTT. Encoded protein: CASSRVARGSPLHF.

The gene calls are TRBV5-1 and TRBJ2-5; 14 nucleotides match TRBD2. The CDR3 extends over 16 amino acids. V lost 4 bases, J lost 2 bases, and 4 bases stayed unmatched. Per the germline V gene, CDR1 is SGHRS and CDR2 is YFSETQ. This CDR3 is CASSLGTSGGQETQYF. Written as DNA, the CDR3 is TGCGCCAGCAGCCTTGGGACTAGCGGGGGACAAGAGACCCAGTACTTC.

This clonotype has only a few counts. The chain uses TRBV7-2 and TRBJ1-2; D gene unclear. The germline gives CDR1 SGHTA, CDR2 FQGNSA. There are 12 residues in the CDR3. The V end lost 5 bases, the J end lost 11 bases, and 15 bases lay between the germline ends. The CDR3 nucleotides read TGTGCCAGCAGCCCCCGAGGCATCGAGTACACCTTC. Amino acid sequence: CASSPRGIEYTF.

This clonotype has just a few counts. The chain employs TRBV20-1 and TRBJ2-2; 9 bases agree with TRBD2. Germline V gene sequence: CDR1 DFQATT, CDR2 SNEGSKA (reference sequence). The CDR3 spans 14 residues. Trimming cost V 6 bases and J 1 base; bases outside gene matches: 3. The CDR3 bases are TGCAGTGCGCGAGCGGGGGGGAACACCGGGGAGCTGTTTTTT. The encoded protein is CSARAGGNTGELFF.

This clonotype was counted ten times or more. J is TRBJ2-1 and V is TRBV7-2; possible D gene TRBD1, 6 bases. The CDR3 length is 16 residues. Germline V gene sequence: CDR1 SGHTA, CDR2 FQGNSA. The V end lost 3 bases, the J end lost 2 bases, and 14 bases lay between the germline ends. Here the CDR3 DNA reads TGTGCCAGCAGCTTCCGACAGGCAATTACCTACAATGAGCAGTTCTTC. Encoded protein: CASSFRQAITYNEQFF.

The sample holds a few counts of this clonotype. The chain carries TRBV7-2 and TRBJ1-6; D not certain. Looked up from germline, CDR1 is SGHTA and CDR2 is FQGNSA. This CDR3 has 14 amino acids. Between the trimmed V and J ends, which lost 3 bases and 8 bases, there was a span of 11 bases. The CDR3 loop is CASSFRGSDSPLHF. CDR3 DNA sequence: TGTGCCAGCAGCTTTCGGGGATCGGATTCACCCCTCCACTTT.

This clonotype was seen ten or more times. The chain is built from TRBV7-9 and TRBJ2-3; weak D call: TRBD1 (6 bases). Germline CDR1 and CDR2: SEHNR and FQNEAQ (reference sequence). This CDR3 has 15 amino acids. Trimming cost V 7 bases and J 0 bases, with 14 bases left between them. In DNA form, the CDR3 reads TGTGCCAGCACCCAAACAGGGCTTAGCACAGATACGCAGTATTTT. Translated: CASTQTGLSTDTQYF.

This clonotype has ten or more counts. The chain uses TRBV5-4 and TRBJ2-7; D is unclear. The CDR3 is made up of 15 amino acids. Germline CDR1 reads SGHNT; CDR2 reads YYREEE (reference sequence). Trimming cost V 4 bases and J 0 bases, with 14 bases left between them. This CDR3 reads CASSRIGADSYEQYF. The CDR3 bases are TGTGCCAGCAGCCGCATCGGAGCAGACTCCTACGAGCAGTACTTC.

The sample holds a few counts of this clonotype. The V and J genes are TRBV11-2 and TRBJ2-3; 13 nucleotides line up with TRBD2. Germline CDR1 reads SGHAT; CDR2 reads FQNNGV. This CDR3 is built from 16 residues. The V and J ends lost 3 bases and 5 bases, in that order; junction bases with no gene match: 5. The CDR3 sequence: CASSFTSGGAEDTQYF. The CDR3 nucleotides read TGTGCCAGCAGCTTTACTAGCGGGGGGGCCGAAGATACGCAGTATTTT.

This clonotype was found many times. This sequence joins TRBV2 and TRBJ2-3; no reliable D call. Germline assignment: CDR1 SNHLY and CDR2 FYNNEI. CDR3 length: 11 amino acids. Trimming took 6 bases from V and 8 from J, leaving 9 bases between them. DNA for the CDR3: TGTGCCAGCAGGCGCTGGGGTACGCAGTATTTT. Its translation is CASRRWGTQYF.

This clonotype showed up many times. The chain couples TRBV12-3 or TRBV12-4 to TRBJ1-2; weak D call: TRBD1 (5 bases). This CDR3 contains 15 residues. The germline V and J ends were trimmed by 5 bases and 0 bases, with 13 bases remaining between them. The CDR3 nucleotides read TGTGCCAGCAGTCTTTGGGACGGAGCTAACTATGGCTACACCTTC. Residues: CASSLWDGANYGYTF.

This clonotype was picked up many times. CDR3 nucleotide sequence: TGTGCCAGCAGAAAATCACGGAACACCGGGGAGCTGTTTTTT. This translates into CASRKSRNTGELFF. The gene calls are TRBV3-1 and TRBJ2-2, with unresolved D. CDR3 length: 14 amino acids. CDR1 LGHDT and CDR2 YNNKEL come from the germline V gene (reference sequence). V was cut by 6 bases and J by 1 base, with 9 bases left in between.

V gene TRBV5-1 combines with J gene TRBJ2-1; possible D gene TRBD2, 5 bases. The germline CDR1 and CDR2 sequences are SGHRS and YFSETQ. This CDR3 region has 15 residues. Deletions cut 8 bases from V and 5 bases from J, with 20 bases between. The CDR3 DNA reads TGCGCCAGGAGCAAGACTACCAGACTTGACAATGAGCAGTTCTTC. Translation gives CARSKTTRLDNEQFF.

This clonotype was detected a few times. The chain carries TRBV15 and TRBJ1-1; D unclear. The CDR3 runs to 12 residues. V was clipped by 7 bases and J by 10 bases, with 16 bases between them. Germline values: CDR1 LNHNV, CDR2 YYDKDF (reference sequence). CDR3 sequence (DNA): TGTGCCACCACCCGAGGCAGGCGCGCAGCTTTCTTT. It codes for CATTRGRRAAFF.

This clonotype was picked up a small number of times. The chain recombines TRBV20-1 with TRBJ2-7; TRBD2 aligns across 9 bases. CDR3 size: 16 residues. CDR1 DFQATT and CDR2 SNEGSKA come from the germline V gene (reference sequence). J gave up 4 bases and V 0 bases, and 10 bases lay outside the gene matches. The CDR3 DNA is TGCAGTGCTAGAGAACGTTGGAGCGGGAGGTGGTACGAGCAGTACTTC. This codes for CSARERWSGRWYEQYF.